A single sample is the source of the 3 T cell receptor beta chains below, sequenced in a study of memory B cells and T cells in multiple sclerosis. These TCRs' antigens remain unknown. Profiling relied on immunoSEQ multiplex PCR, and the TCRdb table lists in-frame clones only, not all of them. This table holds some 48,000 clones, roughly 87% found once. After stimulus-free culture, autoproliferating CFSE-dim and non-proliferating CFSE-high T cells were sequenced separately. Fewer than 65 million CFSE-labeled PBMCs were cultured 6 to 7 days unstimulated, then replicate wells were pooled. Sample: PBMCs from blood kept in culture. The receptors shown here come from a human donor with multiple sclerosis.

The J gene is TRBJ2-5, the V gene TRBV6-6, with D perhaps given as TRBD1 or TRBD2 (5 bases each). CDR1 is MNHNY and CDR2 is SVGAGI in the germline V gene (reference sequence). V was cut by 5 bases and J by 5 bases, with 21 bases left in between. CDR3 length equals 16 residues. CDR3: CASSRTEGKEKETQYF. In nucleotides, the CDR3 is TGTGCCAGCAGTCGTACCGAGGGGAAGGAGAAGGAGACCCAGTACTTC.

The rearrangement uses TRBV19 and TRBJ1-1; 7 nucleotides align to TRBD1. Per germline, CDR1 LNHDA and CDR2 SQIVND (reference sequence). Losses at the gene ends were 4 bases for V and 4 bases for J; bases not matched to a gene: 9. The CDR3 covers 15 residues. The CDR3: CASSTGTAGGTEAFF. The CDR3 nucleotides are TGTGCCAGTAGTACCGGGACAGCCGGGGGCACTGAAGCTTTCTTT.

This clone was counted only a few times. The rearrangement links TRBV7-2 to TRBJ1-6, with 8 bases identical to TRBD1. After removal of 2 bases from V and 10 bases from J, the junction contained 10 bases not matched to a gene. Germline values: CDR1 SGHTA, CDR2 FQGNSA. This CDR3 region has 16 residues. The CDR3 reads CASSLQFDRGRSPLHF. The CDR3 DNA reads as TGTGCCAGCAGCTTACAATTCGACAGGGGTCGATCACCCCTCCACTTT.